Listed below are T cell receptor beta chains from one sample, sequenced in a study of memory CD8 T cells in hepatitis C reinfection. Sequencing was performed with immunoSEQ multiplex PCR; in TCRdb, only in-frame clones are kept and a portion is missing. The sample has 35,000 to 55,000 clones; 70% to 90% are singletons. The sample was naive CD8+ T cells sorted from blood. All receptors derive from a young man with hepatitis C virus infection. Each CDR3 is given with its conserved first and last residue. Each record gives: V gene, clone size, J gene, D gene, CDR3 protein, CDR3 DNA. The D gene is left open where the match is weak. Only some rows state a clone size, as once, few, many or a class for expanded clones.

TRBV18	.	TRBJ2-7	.	CASSPSSGAQYEQYF	TGTGCCAGCTCACCGTCGTCTGGGGCCCAGTACGAGCAGTACTTC
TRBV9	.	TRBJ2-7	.	CASSVDGSFYEQYF	TGTGCCAGCAGCGTAGATGGCAGTTTTTACGAGCAGTACTTC
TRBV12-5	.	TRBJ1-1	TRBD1	CASRTGVNTEAFF	TGTGCTAGCCGAACAGGGGTGAACACTGAAGCTTTCTTT
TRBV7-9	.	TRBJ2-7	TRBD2	CASSLSGRPYEQYF	TGCGCCAGCAGCCTTAGCGGGAGGCCCTACGAGCAGTACTTC
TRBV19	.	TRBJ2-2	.	CASLDWGQPNTGELFF	TGTGCCAGTCTTGATTGGGGACAACCGAACACCGGGGAGCTGTTTTTT
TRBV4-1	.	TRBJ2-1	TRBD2	CASSQVPSGGAGYNEQFF	TGCGCCAGCAGCCAAGTACCTAGCGGGGGGGCAGGCTACAATGAGCAGTTCTTC
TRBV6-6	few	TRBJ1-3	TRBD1	CASSYSYRGSGNTIYF	TGTGCCAGCAGTTACTCGTACAGGGGCTCTGGAAACACCATATATTTT
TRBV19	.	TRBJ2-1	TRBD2	CASSQAGSYNEQFF	TGTGCCAGTAGTCAAGCGGGATCCTACAATGAGCAGTTCTTC
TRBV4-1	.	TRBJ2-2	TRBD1	CASSQEGQGYTGELFF	TGCGCCAGCAGCCAAGAGGGACAGGGGTACACCGGGGAGCTGTTTTTT
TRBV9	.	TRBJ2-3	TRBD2	CASSVGGGPTDTQYF	TGTGCCAGCAGCGTAGGGGGAGGGCCGACAGATACGCAGTATTTT
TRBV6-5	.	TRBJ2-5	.	CASWAGAGYQETQYF	TGTGCCAGTTGGGCGGGGGCTGGGTACCAAGAGACCCAGTACTTC
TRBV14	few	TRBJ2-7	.	CASSQVGQGNYEQYF	TGTGCCAGCAGCCAAGTAGGCCAGGGCAACTACGAGCAGTACTTC
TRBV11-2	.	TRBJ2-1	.	CASSLVEGEQFF	TGTGCCAGCAGCTTAGTAGAGGGTGAGCAGTTCTTC
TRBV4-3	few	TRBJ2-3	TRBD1	CASSRGQGANTQYF	TGCGCCAGCAGCCGGGGACAGGGGGCAAATACGCAGTATTTT
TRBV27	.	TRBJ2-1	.	CASSLQGGFNEQFF	TGTGCCAGCAGTTTGCAGGGCGGATTCAATGAGCAGTTCTTC
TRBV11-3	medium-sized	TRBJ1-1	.	CASSPTGNTEAFF	TGTGCCAGCAGCCCGACAGGGAACACTGAAGCTTTCTTT
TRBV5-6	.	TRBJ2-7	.	CATSLNWGSSEQYF	TGTGCCACCTCCCTCAATTGGGGCTCCAGCGAGCAGTACTTC
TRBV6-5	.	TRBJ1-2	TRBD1	CASNPGQGDGYTF	TGTGCCAGCAACCCCGGACAGGGCGATGGCTACACCTTC
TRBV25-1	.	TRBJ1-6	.	CASSEGGLSSYNSPLHF	TGTGCCAGCAGTGAAGGGGGACTGTCCTCCTATAATTCACCCCTCCACTTT
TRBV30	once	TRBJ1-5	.	CAWSVQGAQPQHF	TGTGCCTGGAGTGTACAGGGTGCTCAGCCCCAGCATTTT
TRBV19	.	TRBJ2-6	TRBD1	CAWKQGGANVLTF	TGTGCCTGGAAACAGGGGGGGGCCAACGTCCTGACTTTC
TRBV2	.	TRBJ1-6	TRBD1	CASSNEQGNNSPLHF	TGTGCCAGCAGTAACGAACAGGGGAATAATTCACCCCTCCACTTT
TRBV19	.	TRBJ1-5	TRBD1	CASSTMTGGSNQPQHF	TGTGCCAGTAGTACGATGACAGGGGGGAGCAATCAGCCCCAGCATTTT
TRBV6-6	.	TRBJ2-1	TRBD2	CASSFLAEDYNEQFF	TGTGCCAGCAGTTTTCTAGCGGAGGACTACAATGAGCAGTTCTTC
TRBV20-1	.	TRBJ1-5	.	CRLDQPQHF	TGCAGGCTAGATCAGCCCCAGCATTTT
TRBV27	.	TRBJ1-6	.	CASSDGEGSPLHF	TGTGCCAGCTCTGACGGGGAGGGTTCACCCCTCCACTTT
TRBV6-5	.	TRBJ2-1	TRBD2	CASSGVAGAKEQFF	TGTGCCAGCAGTGGGGTAGCGGGAGCGAAGGAGCAGTTCTTC
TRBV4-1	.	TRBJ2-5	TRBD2	CASSQGRTSVRQETQYF	TGCGCCAGCAGCCAGGGGAGGACTAGCGTTCGTCAAGAGACCCAGTACTTC
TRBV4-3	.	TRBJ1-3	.	CASSQDRGHGNTIYF	TGCGCCAGCAGCCAAGATAGAGGGCATGGAAACACCATATATTTT
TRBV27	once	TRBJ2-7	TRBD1	CASQLVGQGDYEQYF	TGTGCCAGCCAGCTGGTTGGACAGGGCGACTACGAGCAGTACTTC
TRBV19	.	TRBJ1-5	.	CASSIEDSSNQPQHF	TGTGCCAGTAGTATAGAGGACAGTAGCAATCAGCCCCAGCATTTT
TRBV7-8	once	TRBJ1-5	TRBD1	CASSLLIFRGSQPQHF	TGTGCCAGCAGCTTACTTATCTTCAGGGGGAGTCAGCCCCAGCATTTT
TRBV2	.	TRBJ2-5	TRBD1	CASSDPGQGSETQYF	TGTGCCAGCAGCGATCCGGGACAGGGATCAGAGACCCAGTACTTC
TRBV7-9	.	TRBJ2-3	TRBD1	CASSNRQGWTGYTQYF	TGTGCCAGCAGCAACCGACAGGGATGGACCGGTTATACGCAGTATTTT
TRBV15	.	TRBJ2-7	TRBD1	CATSRWGQGTDEQYF	TGTGCCACCAGCAGGTGGGGACAGGGGACTGACGAGCAGTACTTC
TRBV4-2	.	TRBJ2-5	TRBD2	CASSRPGLAEQETQYF	TGTGCCAGCAGCCGCCCGGGACTAGCGGAGCAAGAGACCCAGTACTTC
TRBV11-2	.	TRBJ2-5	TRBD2	CASRGAGKRQETQYF	TGTGCCAGCAGAGGAGCGGGGAAAAGACAAGAGACCCAGTACTTC
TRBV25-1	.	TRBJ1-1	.	CASSERGTEAFF	TGTGCCAGCAGTGAAAGGGGGACTGAAGCTTTCTTT
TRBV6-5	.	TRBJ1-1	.	CASGHTGLDTEAFF	TGTGCCAGCGGACACACAGGGTTGGACACTGAAGCTTTCTTT
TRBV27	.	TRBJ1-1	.	CASSDIPGQMNTEAFF	TGTGCCAGCAGTGATATACCTGGGCAGATGAACACTGAAGCTTTCTTT
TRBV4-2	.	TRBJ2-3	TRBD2	CASSQREGLRDTQYF	TGTGCCAGCAGCCAGCGGGAGGGCCTTAGAGATACGCAGTATTTT
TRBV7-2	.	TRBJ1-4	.	CASNSPGDPNEKLFF	TGTGCCAGCAACAGTCCAGGGGACCCCAATGAAAAACTGTTTTTT
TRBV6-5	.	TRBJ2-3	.	CASSYAGPDTQYF	TGTGCCAGCAGTTACGCAGGCCCAGATACGCAGTATTTT